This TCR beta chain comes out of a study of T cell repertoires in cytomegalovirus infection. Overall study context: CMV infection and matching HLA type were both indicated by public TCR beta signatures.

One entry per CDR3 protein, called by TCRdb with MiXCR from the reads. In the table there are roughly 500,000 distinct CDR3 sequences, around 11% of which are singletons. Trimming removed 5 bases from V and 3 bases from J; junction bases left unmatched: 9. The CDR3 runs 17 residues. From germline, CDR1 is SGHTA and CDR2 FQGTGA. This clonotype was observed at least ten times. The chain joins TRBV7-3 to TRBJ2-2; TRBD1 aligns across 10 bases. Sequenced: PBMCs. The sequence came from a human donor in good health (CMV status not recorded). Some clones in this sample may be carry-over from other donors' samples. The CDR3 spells CASSNLIGTGDTGELFF. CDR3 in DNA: TGTGCCAGCAGCAACCTTATAGGGACAGGGGACACCGGGGAGCTGTTTTTT.